A single sample is the source of the 27 T cell receptor beta chains below, sequenced in a study of T cell repertoires in cytomegalovirus infection. These receptors have no known antigen. TCRdb fed the reads into MiXCR, producing one record per CDR3 protein. The profile shows roughly 500,000 distinct CDR3 sequences, more than 30% of them singletons. The source material was cultured PBMCs, sampled from culture after CMV antigen stimulation. The receptors derive from a human donor in good health (CMV status not recorded). Some clones in this sample may be carry-over from other donors' samples.

The CDR3 loop is CASSSSRGGQPQHF. DNA for the CDR3: TGTGCCAGCAGTTCCTCCCGAGGGGGACAGCCCCAGCATTTT. V is TRBV12-3 or TRBV12-4 and J is TRBJ1-5; the D gene is possibly TRBD1 (6 bases). CDR3 length: 14 amino acids. V lost 4 bases and J lost 7, with 14 bases in between.

This clonotype was seen more than once but under ten times. J is TRBJ2-7 and V is TRBV20-1, with 10 bases aligning to TRBD2. CDR1 and CDR2 from the germline V gene are DFQATT and SNEGSKA (reference sequence). The CDR3 has 14 amino acids. V dropped 4 bases and J dropped 2; count of bases not matched to a gene: 5. CDR3 sequence reads: CSAITSGAAYEQYF. CDR3 nucleotide sequence: TGCAGTGCTATTACTAGCGGGGCAGCCTACGAGCAGTACTTC.

V gene TRBV6-2 or TRBV6-3 combines with J gene TRBJ1-1, with unresolved D. V was clipped by 5 bases and J by 8 bases, with 9 bases between them. Germline values: CDR1 MNHEY, CDR2 SVGEGT. The CDR3 contains 11 residues. The chain's CDR3 is CASSLRQEAFF. CDR3 coding DNA: TGTGCCAGCAGTCTCCGACAAGAAGCTTTCTTT.

This clonotype showed up just a few times. The V gene is TRBV4-1, the J gene TRBJ2-2; D remains ambiguous. Germline-derived CDR1 and CDR2 are MGHRA and YSYEKL. CDR3 length equals 16 residues. Trimming pared 0 bases from V and 4 bases from J, leaving 12 bases between. This CDR3 is CASSQEVVIPTGELFF. In nucleotides, the CDR3 is TGCGCCAGCAGCCAAGAGGTAGTGATACCCACCGGGGAGCTGTTTTTT.

The chain recombines TRBV7-9 with TRBJ1-4; unclear D gene. This CDR3 comprises 15 residues. From germline, CDR1 is SEHNR and CDR2 FQNEAQ (reference sequence). Trimming took off 5 bases at V and 7 bases at J, with 17 bases between the two ends. The DNA of the CDR3 is TGTGCCAGCAGCCCTTCCGGTGGGCGGAGTGAAAAACTGTTTTTT. Translating gives CASSPSGGRSEKLFF. The variable domain in full, with the rest retrieved from reference TRBV7-9 and TRBJ1-4, is DTGVSQNPRHKITKRGQNVTFRCDPISEHNRLYWYRQTLGQGPEFLTYFQNEAQLEKSRLLSDRFSAERPKGSFSTLEIQRTEQGDSAMYLCASSPSGGRSEKLFFGSGTQLSVL.

The V and J genes are TRBV19 and TRBJ1-5, with D perhaps TRBD1 (6 bases). CDR3 length equals 18 residues. The V and J ends lost 5 bases and 0 bases respectively, with 20 bases between them. The germline CDR1 and CDR2 sequences are LNHDA and SQIVND (reference sequence). CDR3 in DNA: TGTGCCAGTAGTCCCGACAGGTCGCCGGTATATAGCAATCAGCCCCAGCATTTT. Amino acids: CASSPDRSPVYSNQPQHF.

This clonotype was seen a handful of times. This chain links TRBV7-8 with TRBJ2-2; TRBD2 might be the D (6 bases). Per germline, CDR1 SGHVS and CDR2 FQNEAQ. CDR3 length: 17 residues. The V gene lost 5 bases and the J gene lost 5 bases, with 21 bases spanning the gap. CDR3 bases: TGTGCCAGCAGCCCTCCTCGGACTTGGGGGGAGACCGGGGAGCTGTTTTTT. Residues: CASSPPRTWGETGELFF.

A few counts support this clonotype. The chain is built from TRBV5-5 and TRBJ2-7, with a possible D match to TRBD1 (6 bases). V lost 4 bases and J lost 1, with 15 bases in between. The CDR3 spans 15 residues. Germline CDR1 SGHKS, CDR2 YYEKEE (reference sequence). The CDR3 bases are TGTGCCAGCAGCGTCGTCACAGGGCCATCCTACGAGCAGTACGTC. It yields the protein CASSVVTGPSYEQYV.

The V call is TRBV9, the J call TRBJ2-1, with 7 positions matching TRBD1. J was trimmed by 4 bases and V by 1 base; bases with no gene match: 8. The CDR3 covers 16 residues. CDR1 is SGDLS, CDR2 YYNGEE, per germline. The CDR3: CASSVFQGESYNEQFF. The CDR3 region has the DNA TGTGCCAGCAGCGTATTCCAGGGGGAGTCGTACAATGAGCAGTTCTTC.

This clonotype was observed at least ten times. The chain couples TRBV24-1 to TRBJ1-5; 11 bases align to TRBD1. The germline V gene encodes CDR1 KGHDR and CDR2 SFDVKD. V shed 2 bases and J 3 bases; nucleotides not matched to a gene: 14. The CDR3 spans 20 residues. The DNA for the CDR3 is TGTGCCACCAGTGATTCGGCTCCGGACAGGGGGCCTCTCATCAATCAGCCCCAGCATTTT. This translates into CATSDSAPDRGPLINQPQHF.

This clonotype has more than one count but fewer than ten. This chain joins TRBV7-2 and TRBJ2-2; TRBD2 matches 9 bases. The V gene's germline CDR1 is SGHTA and CDR2 FQGNSA. This CDR3 comprises 18 residues. Trimming cost V 5 bases and J 0 bases; bases outside gene matches: 10. CDR3 nucleotides: TGTGCCAGCAGCCCACAGGTCGTAGCGGGAGCGAACACCGGGGAGCTGTTTTTT. This translates into CASSPQVVAGANTGELFF.

This clonotype was recorded at least ten times. J is TRBJ1-2 and V is TRBV7-2, with a possible D match to TRBD1 (6 bases). Trimming stripped 1 base from V and 7 bases from J, with 10 bases between. The CDR3 has 13 residues. Germline lookup yields CDR1 SGHTA and CDR2 FQGNSA. The CDR3 loop is CASSLDREGGYTF. Here the CDR3 DNA reads TGTGCCAGCAGCTTAGACAGGGAGGGTGGCTACACCTTC.

This clonotype was detected a few times. The chain has TRBV6-1 and TRBJ2-7, with D hard to call. The V gene lost 6 bases and the J gene lost 6 bases, with 0 bases spanning the gap. CDR1 and CDR2 (germline): MNHNS, SASEGT. This CDR3 region has 8 residues. In nucleotides, the CDR3 is TGTGCCAGCAGCGAGCAGTACGTC. It yields the protein CASSEQYV.

The chain combines TRBV7-3 with TRBJ2-3, with D possibly TRBD2 on 6 matching bases. Trimming pared 1 base from V and 3 bases from J, leaving 14 bases between. CDR1 and CDR2 (germline): SGHTA, FQGTGA. CDR3 length: 16 amino acids. In DNA form, the CDR3 reads TGTGCCAGCAGCTTAAGTTTCGGGGCGGGAACAGATACGCAGTATTTT. Its translation: CASSLSFGAGTDTQYF.

This clonotype was recorded a few times. The chain joins TRBV7-2 to TRBJ1-5; maybe TRBD1 (6 bases). Trimming left V 2 bases short and J 0 bases short, with 14 bases between. This CDR3 region has 17 residues. Germline CDR1 and CDR2: SGHTA and FQGNSA. The DNA for the CDR3 is TGTGCCAGCAGCTTAATAGGGGGACGCTATAGCAATCAGCCCCAGCATTTT. This sequence encodes CASSLIGGRYSNQPQHF.

This clonotype was detected only a few times. The rearrangement links TRBV4-1 to TRBJ2-6, with a tentative D call TRBD2 (5 bases). The CDR3 consists of 17 residues. CDR1 and CDR2 (germline): MGHRA, YSYEKL. V was clipped by 1 base and J by 4 bases, with 14 bases between them. CDR3 DNA sequence: TGCGCCAGCAGCCAAGTTTGGGCGGGTCCAGGGGCCAACGTCCTGACTTTC. Encoded protein: CASSQVWAGPGANVLTF.

Worth noting for this clonotype: This could be a read error, since a much larger clone is one nucleotide away. The chain links TRBV7-2 to TRBJ2-7; D possibly matches TRBD1 or TRBD2 (5 bases each). Germline assignment: CDR1 SGHTA and CDR2 FQGNSA. CDR3 length: 15 residues. The CDR3 spells CASGLSGTDNYEQYF. The CDR3 DNA reads TGTGCCAGCGGCTTATCTGGGACGGATAACTACGAGCAGTACTTC.

V usage is TRBV24-1 and J usage is TRBJ2-1; no definite D call. Looked up from germline, CDR1 is KGHDR and CDR2 is SFDVKD. This CDR3 comprises 15 residues. Trimming stripped 4 bases from V and 1 base from J, with 10 bases between. The CDR3 region is CATSEPTGSYNEQFF. CDR3 bases: TGTGCCACCAGTGAACCGACGGGTTCCTACAATGAGCAGTTCTTC.

The chain couples TRBV6-5 to TRBJ1-5; D is possibly TRBD1 (5 bases). The V gene lost 0 bases and the J gene lost 4 bases, with 7 bases spanning the gap. There are 14 residues in the CDR3. CDR1 is MNHEY, CDR2 SVGAGI, per germline. In DNA form, the CDR3 reads TGTGCCAGCAGTTACTCGCGGGGGAATCAGCCCCAGCATTTT. It codes for CASSYSRGNQPQHF.

This clonotype has a handful of counts. Mismatch with germline at one junction end may stem from a read error. V is TRBV7-3 and J is TRBJ2-7, with TRBD2 matching over 12 bases. The CDR3 extends over 17 amino acids. Looked up from germline, CDR1 is SGHTA and CDR2 is FQGTGA. The DNA for the CDR3 is TGTGCCAGCAGCGTAACCGGACTAGCGGGGAACTCCTACGAGCAGTACTTC. Amino acids: CASSVTGLAGNSYEQYF.

In its sample, this clonotype was seen many times. The gene calls are TRBV7-2 and TRBJ2-5; 13 bases line up with TRBD2. This CDR3 contains 15 residues. V was pared by 5 bases and J by 6 bases, with 6 bases of the junction left unmatched. Germline V gives CDR1 SGHTA, CDR2 FQGNSA. CDR3 region: CASSPELAGGKTQYF. The DNA of the CDR3 is TGTGCCAGCAGCCCCGAACTAGCGGGAGGGAAGACCCAGTACTTC.

This clonotype came up many times. The rearrangement uses TRBV7-2 and TRBJ2-5; 7 nucleotides agree with TRBD2. Germline V lookup: CDR1 SGHTA, CDR2 FQGNSA. This CDR3 region has 15 residues. Trimming cost V 5 bases and J 4 bases; bases outside gene matches: 10. CDR3: CASSLLGEGLETQYF. The CDR3 nucleotides read TGTGCCAGCAGCCTCTTAGGGGAGGGGCTAGAGACCCAGTACTTC.

This clonotype came up a few times. This CDR3 is CASSLEVLQETQYF. In nucleotides, the CDR3 is TGTGCCAGCAGCTTAGAGGTATTACAAGAGACCCAGTACTTC. The chain recombines TRBV7-2 with TRBJ2-5; no definite D call. Germline-derived CDR1 and CDR2 are SGHTA and FQGNSA. V was shortened by 1 base and J by 2 bases, with 8 bases between the two germline ends. CDR3 length equals 14 residues.

The V call is TRBV11-3, the J call TRBJ2-4, with D maybe TRBD1 (6 bases). The CDR3 covers 17 residues. Germline values: CDR1 SGHNT, CDR2 YENEEA. Trimming pared 5 bases from V and 1 base from J, leaving 18 bases between. CDR3 loop: CASSPLSGAMAKNIQYF. For the CDR3, the DNA is TGTGCCAGCAGCCCCCTATCAGGGGCAATGGCCAAAAACATTCAGTACTTC.

This clonotype has only a few counts. The V gene is TRBV6-1, the J gene TRBJ2-3; D call uncertain. The CDR3 is 15 residues long. In germline, CDR1 is MNHNS, CDR2 SASEGT. V was shortened by 3 bases and J by 0 bases, with 10 bases between the two germline ends. Written as DNA, the CDR3 is TGTGCCAGCAGTGATGCAAGCGATAGCACAGATACGCAGTATTTT. It specifies CASSDASDSTDTQYF.

This clonotype came up many times. The chain has TRBV4-1 and TRBJ2-3; the D gene is possibly TRBD2 (6 bases). The length of the CDR3 is 15 residues. The V gene lost 4 bases and the J gene lost 1 base, with 12 bases spanning the gap. Germline CDR1 reads MGHRA; CDR2 reads YSYEKL. CDR3 coding DNA: TGCGCCAGCAGCCTCCGGGCTAGCGGCACAGATACGCAGTATTTT. This encodes CASSLRASGTDTQYF.

The V gene is TRBV20-1, the J gene TRBJ1-1; 8 bases fit TRBD1. Germline V gene data show CDR1 as DFQATT and CDR2 as SNEGSKA (reference sequence). J lost 4 bases, V lost 7 bases, and 11 bases had no gene match. The CDR3 contains 14 residues. CDR3 in amino acids: CSVRGQGSGTEAFF. CDR3 nucleotides: TGCAGTGTCAGGGGGCAGGGTTCGGGCACTGAAGCTTTCTTT.